The next 28 T cell receptor beta chains were all read from a single sample in a study of a mutant IDH1 vaccine in newly diagnosed glioma. Their antigens remain unidentified. Time point noted: week 35, safety follow-up. Topical imiquimod was applied with each vaccine dose, which held 300 ug of mutant IDH1 20-mer peptide. Using immunoSEQ multiplex PCR, the repertoire was profiled, and TCRdb retains in-frame clones only, with some absent. Of 68,000 or so clones in the sample, less than 90% were seen once. Sample: PBMCs, taken from a glioma patient whose treatment included an IDH1 peptide vaccine. The receptor set was obtained from a man aged 18 to 30 with glioma.

The chain recombines TRBV6-6 with TRBJ2-4, with TRBD2 as a possible D gene (5 bases). The CDR3 has 15 residues. Per the germline V gene, CDR1 is MNHNY and CDR2 is SVGAGI (reference sequence). Trimming took off 0 bases at V and 11 bases at J, with 17 bases between the two ends. The CDR3 sequence is CASSYSPEAPIVQYF. As DNA, the CDR3 is TGTGCCAGCAGTTACTCGCCGGAGGCCCCCATAGTTCAGTACTTC.

This chain links TRBV4-3 with TRBJ1-5; no clear D. This CDR3 has 14 amino acids. The germline gives CDR1 LGHNA, CDR2 YSLEER. V lost 0 bases and J lost 7, with 10 bases in between. CDR3 sequence reads: CASSQDRAGQPQHF. The CDR3 DNA is TGCGCCAGCAGCCAAGATCGGGCGGGGCAGCCCCAGCATTTT.

V and J are TRBV5-1 and TRBJ2-7, with D unresolved. V shed 7 bases and J shed 0 bases, with 11 bases lying between them. The CDR3 runs 13 residues. Germline V lookup: CDR1 SGHRS, CDR2 YFSETQ. The CDR3 sequence: CASHSTNSYEQYF. The CDR3 nucleotides read TGCGCCAGCCACTCGACGAACTCCTACGAGCAGTACTTC.

This clone occurred once. J is TRBJ2-7 and V is TRBV14; 7 bases match TRBD1. This CDR3 spans 16 amino acids. Germline V gene sequence: CDR1 SGHDN, CDR2 FVKESK. V gave up 0 bases and J gave up 1 base; unmatched junction bases: 6. The CDR3 loop is CASSQDPGQPSYEQYF. As DNA, the CDR3 is TGTGCCAGCAGCCAAGACCCGGGACAGCCTTCCTACGAGCAGTACTTC.

This clone was seen only once. CDR3: CASSPYRQGRSYEQYF. The DNA for the CDR3 is TGTGCCAGCAGTCCGTATCGACAGGGGAGGTCCTACGAGCAGTACTTC. The chain has TRBV27 and TRBJ2-7; 8 nucleotides line up with TRBD1. Germline V gene data show CDR1 as MNHEY and CDR2 as SMNVEV (reference sequence). The CDR3 is made up of 16 amino acids. The V gene end was trimmed by 5 bases and the J gene end by 1 base; junction bases not matched to a gene: 10.

V and J are TRBV13 and TRBJ2-7; D is unclear. CDR1 and CDR2 (germline): PRHDT, FYEKMQ (reference sequence). This CDR3 has 13 residues. The V end was cut by 0 bases, the J end by 6 bases, with 9 bases between. CDR3 amino acids: CASSLGREREQYF. Here the CDR3 DNA reads TGTGCCAGCAGCTTAGGCCGAGAGCGCGAGCAGTACTTC.

CDR3 loop: CASSFHMMETQYF. As DNA, the CDR3 is TGTGCCAGCAGTTTCCACATGATGGAGACCCAGTACTTC. The V and J genes are TRBV27 and TRBJ2-5, with D hard to call. The CDR3 contains 13 residues. Trimming stripped 3 bases from V and 5 bases from J, with 10 bases between. From germline, CDR1 is MNHEY and CDR2 SMNVEV (reference sequence).

This chain links TRBV5-4 with TRBJ2-7, with 9 bases aligning to TRBD2. The CDR3 totals 14 residues. The V gene end was trimmed by 3 bases and the J gene end by 2 bases; junction bases not matched to a gene: 3. Looked up from germline, CDR1 is SGHNT and CDR2 is YYREEE (reference sequence). The CDR3 spells CASSSPSGAYEQYF. Here the CDR3 DNA reads TGTGCCAGCAGCTCCCCTAGCGGGGCCTACGAGCAGTACTTC. The entire variable domain, with the rest obtained from reference TRBV5-4 and TRBJ2-7, is as follows: ETGVTQSPTHLIKTRGQQVTLRCSSQSGHNTVSWYQQALGQGPQFIFQYYREEENGRGNFPPRFSGLQFPNYSSELNVNALELDDSALYLCASSSPSGAYEQYFGPGTRLTVT.

The chain carries TRBV6-4 and TRBJ2-2; D not resolved. CDR3 size: 16 residues. Between the trimmed V and J ends, which lost 0 bases and 2 bases, there was a span of 10 bases. The V gene's germline CDR1 is MRHNA and CDR2 SNTAGT. Here the CDR3 DNA reads TGTGCCAGCAGTGACTCGATAGCCGGAAACACCGGGGAGCTGTTTTTT. The encoded protein is CASSDSIAGNTGELFF.

The V gene is TRBV6-5, the J gene TRBJ2-2; 8 bases are shared with TRBD2. The germline gives CDR1 MNHEY, CDR2 SVGAGI. Trimming took 7 bases from V and 6 from J; bases not matched to a gene: 10. The CDR3 is 15 residues long. CDR3 protein: CASTLDSGGPGELFF. CDR3 sequence (DNA): TGTGCCAGCACCCTAGACTCGGGGGGGCCCGGGGAGCTGTTTTTT.

CDR3 region: CASRHDRVSGNTIYF. The CDR3 DNA is TGTGCCAGCAGACATGACAGGGTCTCTGGAAACACCATATATTTT. The V gene is TRBV6-5, the J gene TRBJ1-3; 7 nucleotides line up with TRBD1. Losses at the gene ends were 6 bases for V and 0 bases for J; bases not matched to a gene: 5. Germline loops: CDR1 MNHEY, CDR2 SVGAGI. This CDR3 comprises 15 residues.

V gene TRBV7-2 combines with J gene TRBJ1-2; 9 nucleotides line up with TRBD1. The germline CDR1 and CDR2 sequences are SGHTA and FQGNSA. This CDR3 contains 16 residues. V lost 5 bases to trimming and J lost 5 bases; unmatched junction nucleotides: 12. The CDR3 loop reads CASSTRTGTGIYGYTF. As DNA, the CDR3 is TGTGCCAGCAGCACCCGAACCGGGACAGGGATTTATGGCTACACCTTC.

The V and J genes are TRBV6-4 and TRBJ2-3; 7 nucleotides agree with TRBD2. The CDR3 loop spans 15 amino acids. Germline trimming cut 6 bases from V and 0 bases from J; bases unmatched to any gene: 6. The germline gives CDR1 MRHNA, CDR2 SNTAGT. In nucleotides, the CDR3 is TGTGCCAGCAGACAAGCGGGGACTAGCACAGATACGCAGTATTTT. It specifies CASRQAGTSTDTQYF.

This clone has a single count. The chain is built from TRBV5-1 and TRBJ1-3; 7 bases align to TRBD1. CDR3 length equals 16 residues. The V gene's germline CDR1 is SGHRS and CDR2 YFSETQ. V gave up 0 bases and J gave up 3 bases; unmatched junction bases: 6. In nucleotides, the CDR3 is TGCGCCAGCAGCTTGGCCCTAGGGGGCAGTGGAAACACCATATATTTT. This encodes CASSLALGGSGNTIYF.

This rearrangement joins TRBV19 to TRBJ2-7, with D possibly called TRBD1 or TRBD2 (5 bases each). Germline V gives CDR1 LNHDA, CDR2 SQIVND (reference sequence). The CDR3 has 15 residues. With 4 bases removed from V and 2 bases from J, the gap between germline ends came to 15 bases. As DNA, the CDR3 is TGTGCCAGTAGTACCGCCGGGACGGCGGCCTACGAGCAGTACTTC. Its translation is CASSTAGTAAYEQYF.

The rearrangement joins TRBV9 to TRBJ2-1; tentative D call: TRBD1 (6 bases). The CDR3 has 15 residues. The ends were cut back, 4 bases at V and 8 bases at J, with 19 bases in the middle. Germline V gene lookup returns CDR1 SGDLS and CDR2 YYNGEE. The CDR3 spells CASSLRGRARDEQFF. The CDR3, as DNA: TGTGCCAGCAGCCTGAGGGGGAGAGCGCGCGATGAGCAGTTCTTC.

The sample holds a few counts of this clone. This rearrangement joins TRBV5-1 to TRBJ1-1; D is unresolved. V gave up 4 bases and J gave up 0 bases, with 7 bases separating them. This CDR3 spans 13 amino acids. The germline V gene encodes CDR1 SGHRS and CDR2 YFSETQ. CDR3 DNA: TGCGCCAGCAGCAGGGTTATGAACACTGAAGCTTTCTTT. Its translation is CASSRVMNTEAFF.

V and J are TRBV7-2 and TRBJ1-3, with 7 nucleotides matching TRBD1. Trimming at V came to 5 bases and at J to 4 bases, leaving 8 bases not matched to a gene. The CDR3 has 15 amino acids. Germline assignment: CDR1 SGHTA and CDR2 FQGNSA. DNA for the CDR3: TGTGCCAGCAGCCGTACCGGGACAGTCGGAAACACCATATATTTT. As protein: CASSRTGTVGNTIYF.

The chain combines TRBV10-3 with TRBJ2-3; D is unresolved. Between the trimmed V and J ends, which lost 0 bases and 1 base, there was a span of 8 bases. The length of the CDR3 is 15 residues. Germline V CDR1 and CDR2: ENHRY, SYGVKD. CDR3 protein: CAISESGRGTDTQYF. CDR3 DNA sequence: TGTGCCATCAGTGAGTCAGGCAGAGGCACAGATACGCAGTATTTT.

A few counts support this clone. V and J are TRBV5-6 and TRBJ1-1; D is unresolved. Trimming left V 0 bases short and J 3 bases short, with 9 bases between. This CDR3 has 14 residues. Germline values: CDR1 SGHDT, CDR2 YYEEEE. CDR3 loop: CASSLGLIDTEAFF. Here the CDR3 DNA reads TGTGCCAGCAGCTTGGGGCTAATCGACACTGAAGCTTTCTTT.

The chain recombines TRBV6-1 with TRBJ2-2, with a weak D call TRBD1 (6 bases). Trimming removed 6 bases from V and 0 bases from J, with 11 bases in between. This CDR3 is built from 15 residues. Germline-derived CDR1 and CDR2 are MNHNS and SASEGT. The chain's CDR3 is CASRPGHTNTGELFF. DNA of the CDR3: TGTGCCAGCAGGCCGGGACACACGAACACCGGGGAGCTGTTTTTT.

The chain links TRBV5-1 to TRBJ2-2; TRBD1 matches at 9 bases. Per germline, CDR1 SGHRS and CDR2 YFSETQ. This CDR3 contains 16 residues. J lost 6 bases, V lost 2 bases, and 8 bases had no gene match. The CDR3 region is CASSFSGTGIPGELFF. CDR3 in DNA: TGCGCCAGCAGCTTCTCCGGGACAGGGATACCCGGGGAGCTGTTTTTT.

This chain links TRBV7-9 with TRBJ2-7; 7 nucleotides align to TRBD1. Germline V gene sequence: CDR1 SEHNR, CDR2 FQNEAQ (reference sequence). CDR3 length: 16 amino acids. Trimming at V came to 2 bases and at J to 4 bases, leaving 11 bases not matched to a gene. CDR3 in amino acids: CASSLTQGQTRYEQYF. For the CDR3, the DNA is TGTGCCAGCAGCTTAACCCAGGGACAGACCAGGTACGAGCAGTACTTC.

The rearrangement joins TRBV2 to TRBJ1-3, with D unclear. The CDR3 covers 15 residues. CDR1 is SNHLY and CDR2 is FYNNEI in the germline V gene. The V end was cut by 11 bases, the J end by 2 bases, with 19 bases between. For the CDR3, the DNA is TGTGCCGGGGAACACGTCGCAGGAGCTGGAAACACCATATATTTT. Translated: CAGEHVAGAGNTIYF. Supplemented by reference TRBV2 and TRBJ1-3, the full variable domain reads EPEVTQTPSHQVTQMGQEVILRCVPISNHLYFYWYRQILGQKVEFLVSFYNNEISEKSEIFDDQFSVERPDGSNFTLKIRSTKLEDSAMYFCAGEHVAGAGNTIYFGEGSWLTVV.

V gene TRBV29-1 combines with J gene TRBJ1-2; possible D gene TRBD1, 5 bases. V shed 4 bases and J shed 0 bases, with 15 bases lying between them. The CDR3 spans 15 residues. The germline V gene has CDR1 SQVTM and CDR2 ANQGSEA. As DNA, the CDR3 is TGCAGCGTTGCCTCAAGGCTGGGGCCTAACTATGGCTACACCTTC. Its translation is CSVASRLGPNYGYTF.

This clone occurred a few times. V and J are TRBV11-2 and TRBJ1-1; 7 bases fit TRBD1. Trimming removed 1 base from V and 5 bases from J; junction bases left unmatched: 19. The CDR3 consists of 19 residues. The V gene's germline CDR1 is SGHAT and CDR2 FQNNGV. CDR3 in DNA: TGTGCCAGCAGCTTAGGGGACAGAAGTCACGAATATCAAGGTACTGAAGCTTTCTTT. Translating gives CASSLGDRSHEYQGTEAFF.

This clone has just one count. The chain couples TRBV7-9 to TRBJ1-1; unclear D gene. The germline CDR1 and CDR2 sequences are SEHNR and FQNEAQ (reference sequence). The CDR3 spans 12 residues. The V gene lost 5 bases and the J gene lost 6 bases, with 10 bases spanning the gap. The CDR3 spells CASSHGGAEAFF. CDR3 sequence (DNA): TGTGCCAGCAGCCACGGAGGTGCTGAAGCTTTCTTT.

V is TRBV10-3 and J is TRBJ1-2; D is possibly TRBD1 (6 bases). Trimming shortened V by 6 bases and J by 5 bases, and 13 bases separated the two germline ends. The length of the CDR3 is 13 residues. CDR1 is ENHRY and CDR2 is SYGVKD in the germline V gene. This CDR3 is CAIRDSGGYGYTF. CDR3 nucleotides: TGTGCCATCAGGGACAGCGGGGGGTATGGCTACACCTTC.